The 18 T cell receptor beta chains reported below all come from one sample, sequenced in a study of shared clonotypes between healthy human individuals. The protocol was immunoSEQ multiplex PCR, while the TCRdb copy is restricted to in-frame clones and leaves out a portion. The sample shows about 1.5 million clones, roughly 96% of them seen only once. The specimen sequenced was naive CD4+ T cells sorted from blood. Indicated subset: CD45RA+ positively selected. These receptors were collected from a man aged 25-45 years in good health.

This chain connects TRBV6-6 to TRBJ1-5; possibly TRBD1 for D (6 bases). CDR1 MNHNY and CDR2 SVGAGI come from the germline V gene (reference sequence). With 7 bases removed from V and 3 bases from J, the gap between germline ends came to 13 bases. The CDR3 runs to 14 residues. Here the CDR3 DNA reads TGTGCCAGCATCCACGACAGGTTCAATCAGCCCCAGCATTTT. This gives the protein CASIHDRFNQPQHF.

The J gene is TRBJ2-7, the V gene TRBV4-3; D may be TRBD2 (6 bases). V gave up 0 bases and J gave up 3 bases, with 12 bases separating them. Germline-derived CDR1 and CDR2 are LGHNA and YSLEER. The CDR3 runs to 15 residues. CDR3: CASSQELALIYEQYF. CDR3 nucleotide sequence: TGCGCCAGCAGCCAAGAGCTAGCGTTAATCTACGAGCAGTACTTC.

This chain joins TRBV5-1 and TRBJ2-1; 7 bases are shared with TRBD1. The CDR3 has 13 amino acids. V was pared by 2 bases and J by 10 bases, with 6 bases of the junction left unmatched. Germline V gene data show CDR1 as SGHRS and CDR2 as YFSETQ. CDR3 protein: CASSFWDSDEQFF. The CDR3 DNA follows: TGCGCCAGCAGCTTTTGGGACAGCGACGAGCAGTTCTTC.

The chain employs TRBV5-6 and TRBJ1-5, with unresolved D. CDR1 is SGHDT, CDR2 YYEEEE, per germline. The CDR3 consists of 12 residues. Trimming took 4 bases from V and 6 from J, leaving 8 bases between them. CDR3 protein: CASSLQTQPQHF. DNA of the CDR3: TGTGCCAGCAGCCTTCAGACTCAGCCCCAGCATTTT. The full variable domain, rest sourced from reference TRBV5-6 and TRBJ1-5, is DAGVTQSPTHLIKTRGQQVTLRCSPKSGHDTVSWYQQALGQGPQFIFQYYEEEERQRGNFPDRFSGHQFPNYSSELNVNALLLGDSALYLCASSLQTQPQHFGDGTRLSIL.

About this clone: One end of the junction does not line up with germline, which may come from a read error. This rearrangement joins TRBV4-1 to TRBJ2-7; D not certain. The germline V gene encodes CDR1 MGHRA and CDR2 YSYEKL. The CDR3 consists of 15 residues. The CDR3 region has the DNA TGCGCCAGCAGCCAAGATGGGCAGAACCTCTACGAGAAGTACTTC. Residues: CASSQDGQNLYEKYF.

A note on this clone: This sample includes further DNA sequences coding for the same CDR3. This rearrangement joins TRBV5-1 to TRBJ2-7, with 10 bases fitting TRBD2. Germline V gene lookup returns CDR1 SGHRS and CDR2 YFSETQ. This CDR3 region has 15 residues. Trimming at V came to 0 bases and at J to 4 bases, leaving 4 bases not matched to a gene. CDR3 sequence: CASSLGLAGVYEQYF. Written as DNA, the CDR3 is TGCGCCAGCAGCTTGGGCCTAGCGGGAGTGTACGAGCAGTACTTC.

As DNA, the CDR3 is TGTGCCAGCAGCTTCCAAACCATACCAGGGGGCGCAGATACGCAGTATTTT. Protein product: CASSFQTIPGGADTQYF. V gene TRBV5-6 combines with J gene TRBJ2-3; TRBD1 matches at 8 bases. V was pared by 2 bases and J by 4 bases, with 12 bases of the junction left unmatched. This CDR3 region has 17 residues. Germline CDR1 reads SGHDT; CDR2 reads YYEEEE.

V is TRBV4-2 and J is TRBJ2-4, with a tentative D call TRBD1 (6 bases). V lost 2 bases and J 2 bases, leaving 13 bases between the germline ends. CDR1 LGHNA and CDR2 YNFKEQ come from the germline V gene. CDR3 length equals 16 residues. The CDR3 is CASSQHRESPKNIQYF. CDR3 DNA: TGTGCCAGCAGCCAACACAGGGAATCGCCCAAAAACATTCAGTACTTC.

The chain carries TRBV5-8 and TRBJ1-5; weak D call: TRBD1 (5 bases). CDR3 length: 13 amino acids. Germline CDR1 is SGHTS and CDR2 is YDEGEE. V was trimmed by 4 bases and J by 6 bases, leaving 11 bases between them. The CDR3 coding sequence is TGTGCCAGCAGCCCAGGGTTCGTTCAGCCCCAGCATTTT. This sequence encodes CASSPGFVQPQHF.

This chain connects TRBV27 to TRBJ1-1; the match to TRBD1 covers 8 bases. CDR1 is MNHEY and CDR2 is SMNVEV in the germline V gene (reference sequence). The CDR3 has 15 amino acids. Trimming took 5 bases from V and 4 from J; bases not matched to a gene: 9. This CDR3 reads CASSVQGAVSTEAFF. The CDR3 coding sequence is TGTGCCAGCAGTGTTCAGGGGGCCGTTTCCACTGAAGCTTTCTTT.

V is TRBV5-8 and J is TRBJ2-3, with a weak D call TRBD2 (5 bases). This CDR3 spans 15 amino acids. Germline V CDR1 and CDR2: SGHTS, YDEGEE. Trimming took off 2 bases at V and 4 bases at J, with 14 bases between the two ends. CDR3 sequence reads: CASSLLSRGSDTQYF. The DNA of the CDR3 is TGTGCCAGCAGCTTACTTTCTCGGGGATCAGATACGCAGTATTTT.

The V and J genes are TRBV7-9 and TRBJ2-5; TRBD2 matches 8 bases. V shed 5 bases, J shed 7 bases, and the junction held 12 bases outside the gene matches. The CDR3 sequence is 15 residues long. CDR1 is SEHNR and CDR2 is FQNEAQ in the germline V gene (reference sequence). The CDR3 DNA follows: TGTGCCAGCAGCAAAACCGGAGCGGGAGTGGGGACCCAGTACTTC. Protein: CASSKTGAGVGTQYF. The variable domain in full, completed from reference TRBV7-9 and TRBJ2-5, reads DTGVSQNPRHKITKRGQNVTFRCDPISEHNRLYWYRQTLGQGPEFLTYFQNEAQLEKSRLLSDRFSAERPKGSFSTLEIQRTEQGDSAMYLCASSKTGAGVGTQYFGPGTRLLVL.

J is TRBJ2-5 and V is TRBV6-1; 12 bases map to TRBD2. After removal of 2 bases from V and 3 bases from J, the junction contained 13 bases not matched to a gene. The CDR3 contains 19 residues. CDR1 is MNHNS and CDR2 is SASEGT in the germline V gene. This CDR3 reads CASSETFRVLAGGKETQYF. In DNA form, the CDR3 reads TGTGCCAGCAGTGAAACATTTAGGGTTCTAGCGGGAGGGAAAGAGACCCAGTACTTC.

The gene calls are TRBV10-3 and TRBJ1-5, with D unresolved. In germline, CDR1 is ENHRY, CDR2 SYGVKD. The CDR3 extends over 15 amino acids. V gave up 0 bases and J gave up 4 bases, with 10 bases separating them. This chain's CDR3 is CAISESVLGNQPQHF. CDR3 nucleotide sequence: TGTGCCATCAGTGAGTCGGTTTTAGGGAATCAGCCCCAGCATTTT.

CDR3 DNA: TGTGCCCCCGTTGGGGGCACCGCCTACGAGCAGTACTTC. Translating gives CAPVGGTAYEQYF. This chain links TRBV28 with TRBJ2-7, with D possibly TRBD1 on 6 matching bases. This CDR3 has 13 amino acids. Trimming cost V 11 bases and J 2 bases, with 16 bases left between them. The germline V gene encodes CDR1 MDHEN and CDR2 SYDVKM.

As regards this clone: This specimen includes other DNA sequences encoding the same CDR3. J is TRBJ2-7 and V is TRBV28; D possibly corresponds to TRBD2 (6 bases). The CDR3 covers 13 residues. CDR1 MDHEN and CDR2 SYDVKM come from the germline V gene. Trimming took 4 bases from V and 3 from J, leaving 10 bases between them. CDR3 protein: CASSSGGFYEQYF. Written as DNA, the CDR3 is TGTGCCAGCAGTTCTGGAGGGTTCTACGAGCAGTACTTC.

The chain couples TRBV10-1 to TRBJ2-2, with D maybe TRBD2 (6 bases). There are 14 residues in the CDR3. CDR1 and CDR2 from the germline V gene are WNHNN and SYGVQD (reference sequence). V was clipped by 5 bases and J by 5 bases, with 12 bases between them. Written as DNA, the CDR3 is TGCGCCAGCAGTAGCGGGCCCCGAACCGGGGAGCTGTTTTTT. Amino acids: CASSSGPRTGELFF.

This clone is a singleton in its sample. The V call is TRBV4-1, the J call TRBJ2-7, with D maybe TRBD2 (6 bases). CDR1 and CDR2 (germline): MGHRA, YSYEKL. This CDR3 spans 15 amino acids. Trimming took off 1 base at V and 0 bases at J, with 10 bases between the two ends. CDR3 sequence (DNA): TGCGCCAGCAGCCAAGTCTACGGGAGCTCCTACGAGCAGTACTTC. It translates to CASSQVYGSSYEQYF.